A single sample gave rise to the 30 T cell receptor beta chains below, sequenced in a study of T cells in Graves' hyperthyroidism and ophthalmopathy. Using RNA transcripts as the source, TCR beta CDR3 regions were amplified. The TCR CDR3 was amplified in a first-round RT-PCR using the HTBI primer set. In TCRdb, the multiplex PCR reads were re-called with MiXCR into one record per CDR3 protein. The sample consists of approximately 320,000 distinct CDR3 sequences, around 17% of them appearing once. The sequencing input was blood. The origin of the receptors is a man in his thirties or forties with Graves' hyperthyroidism.

The CDR3 coding sequence is TGTGCCAGCAGCCAAGCAATAGACTACGAGCAGTACTTC. Translating gives CASSQAIDYEQYF. The chain is built from TRBV3-1 and TRBJ2-7; D gene ambiguous. The CDR3 spans 13 residues. Trimming pared 1 base from V and 3 bases from J, leaving 7 bases between. Germline CDR1 and CDR2: LGHDT and YNNKEL (reference sequence).

The sample holds many counts of this clonotype. The gene calls are TRBV11-2 and TRBJ2-5; 8 nucleotides line up with TRBD2. The V gene's germline CDR1 is SGHAT and CDR2 FQNNGV. This CDR3 spans 15 amino acids. V trimming: 5 bases; J trimming: 5 bases; junction bases outside the gene matches: 10. DNA of the CDR3: TGTGCCAGCAGCCCTTACCTTAGCGGGAAGGAGACCCAGTACTTC. Its protein product is CASSPYLSGKETQYF. The full variable domain, with the rest looked up from reference TRBV11-2 and TRBJ2-5, is EAGVAQSPRYKIIEKRQSVAFWCNPISGHATLYWYQQILGQGPKLLIQFQNNGVVDDSQLPKDRFSAERLKGVDSTLKIQPAKLEDSAVYLCASSPYLSGKETQYFGPGTRLLVL.

This clonotype was observed at least ten times. The chain is built from TRBV20-1 and TRBJ1-5, with 9 nucleotides matching TRBD1. J gave up 3 bases and V 3 bases, and 9 bases lay outside the gene matches. Germline V lookup: CDR1 DFQATT, CDR2 SNEGSKA (reference sequence). The length of the CDR3 is 16 residues. The CDR3 here is CSARGQGVALNQPQHF. The CDR3 DNA reads as TGCAGTGCTAGGGGACAGGGAGTAGCACTCAATCAGCCCCAGCATTTT.

This clonotype was seen more than once but under ten times. The chain links TRBV6-1 to TRBJ2-1, with D possibly being TRBD2 (5 bases). Germline assignment: CDR1 MNHNS and CDR2 SASEGT. Trimming cost V 6 bases and J 9 bases, with 21 bases left between them. This CDR3 has 15 amino acids. The CDR3 DNA reads TGTGCCAGCAGCTCACCTCGAACAATTAGCGCTGAGCAGTTCTTC. Translated, it gives CASSSPRTISAEQFF.

This clonotype was seen at least ten times. The chain joins TRBV5-8 to TRBJ2-1; TRBD2 aligns across 13 bases. The CDR3 consists of 15 residues. Per the germline V gene, CDR1 is SGHTS and CDR2 is YDEGEE. Unmatched junction bases numbered 5, after V lost 4 bases and J lost 7 bases. The chain's CDR3 is CASSPGTSGKNEQFF. As DNA, the CDR3 is TGTGCCAGCAGCCCAGGGACTAGCGGGAAGAATGAGCAGTTCTTC.

This clonotype was observed a few times. The CDR3, as DNA: TGTGCCAGCAGCCAAGATCGGGGTATGAGTGAGCAGTTCTTC. Protein: CASSQDRGMSEQFF. The chain employs TRBV14 and TRBJ2-1; tentatively, D is TRBD2 (5 bases). The CDR3 runs to 14 residues. Germline V gives CDR1 SGHDN, CDR2 FVKESK. Trimming took 0 bases from V and 9 from J, leaving 12 bases between them.

This clonotype was seen a handful of times. This rearrangement joins TRBV28 to TRBJ2-4; 8 bases are a match to TRBD2. In germline, CDR1 is MDHEN, CDR2 SYDVKM. The length of the CDR3 is 14 residues. Losses at the gene ends were 4 bases for V and 8 bases for J; bases not matched to a gene: 7. CDR3 sequence: CASSSALRGDIQYF. The CDR3 DNA sequence: TGTGCCAGCAGTTCAGCCCTGCGGGGGGACATTCAGTACTTC.

This clonotype was recorded a few times. V usage is TRBV19 and J usage is TRBJ2-1, with D possibly matching TRBD1 (7 bases). V dropped 6 bases and J dropped 6 bases, with 15 bases sitting between them. Germline CDR1 is LNHDA and CDR2 is SQIVND (reference sequence). The length of the CDR3 is 14 residues. The CDR3 DNA sequence: TGTGCCAGTAGAGGGCAGGGGGGCCCCAATGAGCAGTTCTTC. This sequence encodes CASRGQGGPNEQFF.

This clonotype appeared many times. The V gene is TRBV2, the J gene TRBJ2-3; D may be TRBD2 (6 bases). The CDR3 totals 13 residues. Deletions cut 5 bases from V and 1 base from J, with 7 bases between. The germline V gene has CDR1 SNHLY and CDR2 FYNNEI. The DNA for the CDR3 is TGTGCCAGCAGTAAGCGGGGCACAGATACGCAGTATTTT. It encodes CASSKRGTDTQYF. Full variable domain (remainder filled in from reference TRBV2 and TRBJ2-3): EPEVTQTPSHQVTQMGQEVILRCVPISNHLYFYWYRQILGQKVEFLVSFYNNEISEKSEIFDDQFSVERPDGSNFTLKIRSTKLEDSAMYFCASSKRGTDTQYFGPGTRLTVL.

The table lists this clonotype with many counts. This sequence joins TRBV10-2 and TRBJ2-7; TRBD2 matches 8 bases. The J segment lost 3 bases and the V segment lost 7 bases, leaving 14 bases of the junction unmatched. CDR1 is WSHSY, CDR2 SAAADI, per germline. The length of the CDR3 is 16 residues. The CDR3 loop reads CASKSSGGDGNYEQYF. Written as DNA, the CDR3 is TGCGCCAGCAAGTCATCGGGAGGGGACGGGAACTACGAGCAGTACTTC.

Many counts were recorded for this clonotype. The chain links TRBV20-1 to TRBJ2-7, with a possible D match to TRBD1 (6 bases). CDR3 size: 15 residues. V lost 4 bases and J 0 bases, leaving 16 bases between the germline ends. Germline lookup yields CDR1 DFQATT and CDR2 SNEGSKA (reference sequence). In DNA form, the CDR3 reads TGCAGTGCTACGCCACCACAGGGAAGCTCCTACGAGCAGTACTTC. Translation: CSATPPQGSSYEQYF.

This chain connects TRBV6-5 to TRBJ2-7; 8 bases are a match to TRBD1. V shed 1 base, J shed 0 bases, and the junction held 11 bases outside the gene matches. The length of the CDR3 is 18 residues. CDR1 is MNHEY, CDR2 SVGAGI, per germline. CDR3 residues: CASSYLIQGARISYEQYF. The CDR3 bases are TGTGCCAGCAGTTACTTGATTCAGGGGGCGAGGATCTCCTACGAGCAGTACTTC.

This chain links TRBV18 with TRBJ2-2, with 9 bases aligning to TRBD2. Germline CDR1 reads KGHSH; CDR2 reads LQKENI. Trimming removed 3 bases from V and 3 bases from J; junction bases left unmatched: 5. The CDR3 totals 16 residues. CDR3 bases: TGTGCCAGCTCACCGGGACTAGCCTCTTACACCGGGGAGCTGTTTTTT. Residues: CASSPGLASYTGELFF.

Concerning this clonotype itself: This clone may be a read error of a much larger clone one base away. Here the CDR3 reads CAWMGGQSTEAFF. CDR3 coding DNA: TGTGCCTGGATGGGTGGACAATCCACTGAAGCTTTCTTT. This chain connects TRBV30 to TRBJ1-1, with D possibly matching TRBD1 (5 bases). The V gene's germline CDR1 is GTSNPN and CDR2 SVGIG (reference sequence). Trimming shortened V by 4 bases and J by 4 bases, and 13 bases separated the two germline ends. There are 13 residues in the CDR3.

The chain joins TRBV6-5 to TRBJ1-1; tentative D call: TRBD1 (5 bases). V gave up 2 bases and J gave up 9 bases, with 13 bases separating them. The CDR3 runs 13 residues. Germline lookup yields CDR1 MNHEY and CDR2 SVGAGI. The CDR3 DNA sequence: TGTGCCAGCAGTTACGGGGCTCGTTCAAAAGCTTTCTTT. This sequence encodes CASSYGARSKAFF.

The chain combines TRBV29-1 with TRBJ2-3; possibly TRBD1 or TRBD2 for D (6 bases each). CDR3 length: 13 residues. V gave up 4 bases and J gave up 3 bases, with 11 bases separating them. Looked up from germline, CDR1 is SQVTM and CDR2 is ANQGSEA. This chain's CDR3 is CSVVGGLTDTQYF. The CDR3 DNA sequence: TGCAGCGTTGTTGGGGGGCTTACAGATACGCAGTATTTT.

The table lists this clonotype with many counts. V and J are TRBV3-1 and TRBJ1-2, with a possible D match to TRBD1 (6 bases). V shed 2 bases and J shed 8 bases, with 15 bases lying between them. CDR3 size: 14 residues. Germline V gives CDR1 LGHDT, CDR2 YNNKEL (reference sequence). As DNA, the CDR3 is TGTGCCAGCAGCCAAAAGCGGGCAGGGGACGGCTACACCTTC. This sequence encodes CASSQKRAGDGYTF.

This clonotype came up many times. V usage is TRBV28 and J usage is TRBJ1-1; 8 bases align to TRBD1. CDR3 length: 15 amino acids. Germline V CDR1 and CDR2: MDHEN, SYDVKM. V trimming: 5 bases; J trimming: 4 bases; junction bases outside the gene matches: 9. DNA of the CDR3: TGTGCCAGCAGTCTTGGGTACACAGGGGGCACTGAAGCTTTCTTT. Its translation is CASSLGYTGGTEAFF.

There are many counts of this clonotype. The chain combines TRBV24-1 with TRBJ2-1, with 7 bases matching TRBD2. With 0 bases clipped from V and 0 bases from J, the junction kept 7 bases outside the gene matches. Germline V CDR1 and CDR2: KGHDR, SFDVKD. CDR3 length equals 18 residues. Here the CDR3 reads CATSDLHSAGDSYNEQFF. CDR3 in DNA: TGTGCCACCAGTGATTTGCATTCGGCGGGGGACTCCTACAATGAGCAGTTCTTC.

This clonotype was seen a handful of times. The rearrangement uses TRBV28 and TRBJ2-5, with a tentative D call TRBD2 (5 bases). Between the trimmed V and J ends, which lost 6 bases and 2 bases, there was a span of 13 bases. CDR1 and CDR2 (germline): MDHEN, SYDVKM. CDR3 length: 14 amino acids. This CDR3 is CASRGSGIQETQYF. The CDR3 bases are TGTGCCAGCAGAGGAAGCGGTATACAAGAGACCCAGTACTTC.

CDR3 nucleotides: TGTGCCAGCAGTTTAGAGAGGGACCCCCAGCCCCAGCATTTT. Translated: CASSLERDPQPQHF. This rearrangement joins TRBV3-1 to TRBJ1-5; D is possibly TRBD1 (5 bases). CDR1 and CDR2 (germline): LGHDT, YNNKEL (reference sequence). The CDR3 length is 14 residues. Trimming pared 6 bases from V and 7 bases from J, leaving 16 bases between.

This clonotype was seen only a few times. The V call is TRBV12-3 or TRBV12-4, the J call TRBJ1-2, with a weak D call TRBD1 (5 bases). The CDR3 length is 15 residues. V was trimmed by 7 bases and J by 4 bases, leaving 19 bases between them. CDR3 in amino acids: CASIPNGGGGYGYTF. CDR3 DNA: TGTGCCAGCATCCCTAACGGGGGTGGGGGCTATGGCTACACCTTC.

There are many counts of this clonotype. CDR3 amino acids: CASSPQPSGNGYETEAFF. The CDR3 nucleotides are TGTGCCAGCAGCCCACAGCCCTCAGGGAATGGTTATGAAACTGAAGCTTTCTTT. The gene calls are TRBV9 and TRBJ1-1, with D tentatively TRBD1 (5 bases). CDR1 SGDLS and CDR2 YYNGEE come from the germline V gene. The germline V and J ends were trimmed by 4 bases and 5 bases, with 27 bases remaining between them. The CDR3 is made up of 18 amino acids.

This chain links TRBV20-1 with TRBJ1-6; D ambiguous. The CDR3 sequence is 14 residues long. V was cut by 4 bases and J by 0 bases, with 7 bases left in between. From germline, CDR1 is DFQATT and CDR2 SNEGSKA (reference sequence). CDR3 bases: TGCAGTGCTAAACAGAGCTCCTATAATTCACCCCTCCACTTT. It specifies CSAKQSSYNSPLHF.

This clonotype was recorded at least ten times. V is TRBV2 and J is TRBJ2-3; tentatively, D is TRBD1 or TRBD2 (5 bases each). Between the trimmed V and J ends, which lost 10 bases and 4 bases, there was a span of 24 bases. This CDR3 is built from 16 residues. CDR1 is SNHLY and CDR2 is FYNNEI in the germline V gene. This CDR3 is CATTNNGALGADTQYF. The CDR3 DNA reads as TGTGCCACCACCAACAACGGGGCTCTCGGGGCAGATACGCAGTATTTT.

This clonotype was seen a handful of times. The DNA for the CDR3 is TGTGCCAGCAGTTTCCCAACTAGCGAGGGAGATACGCAGTATTTT. Its translation: CASSFPTSEGDTQYF. This chain links TRBV12-3 or TRBV12-4 with TRBJ2-3; 7 nucleotides match TRBD2. Trimming took 3 bases from V and 5 from J; bases not matched to a gene: 8. The CDR3 is 15 residues long.

The chain carries TRBV24-1 and TRBJ1-2; TRBD1 might be the D (5 bases). Germline values: CDR1 KGHDR, CDR2 SFDVKD. The CDR3 sequence is 15 residues long. The V end lost 3 bases, the J end lost 1 base, and 11 bases lay between the germline ends. CDR3 loop: CATSDPGTGNYGYTF. The DNA for the CDR3 is TGTGCCACCAGTGATCCGGGGACGGGTAACTATGGCTACACCTTC.

The chain has TRBV9 and TRBJ1-2; TRBD1 agrees at 9 bases. Germline CDR1 is SGDLS and CDR2 is YYNGEE. V lost 4 bases to trimming and J lost 5 bases; unmatched junction nucleotides: 12. The CDR3 is made up of 16 amino acids. CDR3 sequence (DNA): TGTGCCAGCAGCTCAAGGGGTGGGGACAGGGAGTATGGCTACACCTTC. It codes for CASSSRGGDREYGYTF.

The sample holds many counts of this clonotype. The chain recombines TRBV20-1 with TRBJ2-5; possibly TRBD1 or TRBD2 for D (5 bases each). Germline values: CDR1 DFQATT, CDR2 SNEGSKA (reference sequence). V lost 5 bases and J lost 4, with 17 bases in between. The CDR3 spans 14 residues. The CDR3 nucleotides are TGCAGTGCTTCCGGGACCGCCGTGGGAGAGACCCAGTACTTC. Translating it yields CSASGTAVGETQYF.

This clonotype was observed at least ten times. The chain couples TRBV9 to TRBJ2-1, with D unclear. The CDR3 has 15 amino acids. V shed 1 base and J shed 2 bases, with 10 bases lying between them. CDR1 is SGDLS, CDR2 YYNGEE, per germline. The CDR3 loop is CASSVNNHPYNEQFF. Here the CDR3 DNA reads TGTGCCAGCAGCGTAAATAATCACCCCTACAATGAGCAGTTCTTC.